The 26 T cell receptor beta chains below were found in one sample sequenced in a study of control samples from healthy donors and cancer patients. Assay: immunoSEQ multiplex PCR; the TCRdb copy retains only in-frame clones and omits some. The repertoire holds around 170,000 clones, with around nine tenths as singletons. Sequencing was performed on blood. The receptors originated from a man in his thirties or forties in good health.

The chain has TRBV4-1 and TRBJ2-1; 9 bases fit TRBD1. Losses at the gene ends were 2 bases for V and 2 bases for J; bases not matched to a gene: 7. The CDR3 has 17 residues. Germline lookup yields CDR1 MGHRA and CDR2 YSYEKL. DNA of the CDR3: TGCGCCAGCAGCCAATCGGGACAGGGTATCCCCTACAATGAGCAGTTCTTC. Amino acids: CASSQSGQGIPYNEQFF.

This chain connects TRBV5-6 to TRBJ1-2; the D is unclear. Germline V lookup: CDR1 SGHDT, CDR2 YYEEEE. The CDR3 has 13 amino acids. The V end lost 0 bases, the J end lost 2 bases, and 5 bases lay between the germline ends. The CDR3 region is CASSLEGNYGYTF. CDR3 bases: TGTGCCAGCAGCTTGGAAGGGAACTATGGCTACACCTTC.

The V call is TRBV12-3 or TRBV12-4, the J call TRBJ1-2; D might be TRBD1 (5 bases). The CDR3 covers 11 residues. V was shortened by 5 bases and J by 5 bases, with 6 bases between the two germline ends. CDR3 region: CASSRQYGYTF. The CDR3 DNA follows: TGTGCCAGCAGTCGACAGTATGGCTACACCTTC.

V usage is TRBV4-2 and J usage is TRBJ1-1; D unresolved. The germline gives CDR1 LGHNA, CDR2 YNFKEQ. V was cut by 1 base and J by 1 base, with 4 bases left in between. The CDR3 runs to 13 residues. The DNA for the CDR3 is TGTGCCAGCAGCCAAGGAGGGAACACTGAAGCTTTCTTT. Its translation: CASSQGGNTEAFF.

The chain combines TRBV6-5 with TRBJ1-2; D gene unclear. Germline V gene lookup returns CDR1 MNHEY and CDR2 SVGAGI. The V end lost 2 bases, the J end lost 2 bases, and 6 bases lay between the germline ends. This CDR3 is 13 amino acids long. The CDR3 here is CASSYKGNYGYTF. The CDR3 DNA follows: TGTGCCAGCAGTTACAAGGGAAACTATGGCTACACCTTC.

The chain combines TRBV28 with TRBJ2-5, with D perhaps matching TRBD1 (7 bases). The CDR3 is made up of 17 amino acids. The germline CDR1 and CDR2 sequences are MDHEN and SYDVKM. V lost 5 bases to trimming and J lost 3 bases, with 22 bases between them. Here the CDR3 reads CASSPQGVAAWKETQYF. CDR3 DNA sequence: TGTGCCAGCAGTCCTCAGGGGGTAGCGGCATGGAAAGAGACCCAGTACTTC.

The chain employs TRBV9 and TRBJ2-1; D is perhaps TRBD2 (6 bases). The V gene's germline CDR1 is SGDLS and CDR2 YYNGEE. The V end was cut by 3 bases, the J end by 7 bases, with 14 bases between. This CDR3 contains 14 residues. In DNA, the CDR3 is TGTGCCAGCAGCGCGGGACTCGCGGGTAATGAGCAGTTCTTC. It codes for CASSAGLAGNEQFF.

This chain uses TRBV9 with TRBJ1-2, with D perhaps matching TRBD1 (5 bases). The V gene lost 7 bases and the J gene lost 0 bases, with 7 bases spanning the gap. This CDR3 is 12 amino acids long. Germline loops: CDR1 SGDLS, CDR2 YYNGEE. CDR3 nucleotides: TGTGCCAGCGCGGGGGCTAACTATGGCTACACCTTC. Protein: CASAGANYGYTF.

The chain is built from TRBV6-1 and TRBJ1-5; D is unresolved. The CDR3 covers 13 residues. CDR1 and CDR2 from the germline V gene are MNHNS and SASEGT. Trimming pared 3 bases from V and 0 bases from J, leaving 3 bases between. The CDR3 sequence is CASSDDSNQPQHF. The CDR3 DNA follows: TGTGCCAGCAGTGACGATAGCAATCAGCCCCAGCATTTT.

The gene calls are TRBV27 and TRBJ2-7, with D possibly called TRBD1 or TRBD2 (5 bases each). This CDR3 region has 14 residues. Trimming left V 8 bases short and J 2 bases short, with 16 bases between. Germline V CDR1 and CDR2: MNHEY, SMNVEV (reference sequence). DNA for the CDR3: TGTGCCAGCGCCCCGACGGGACCGACCTACGAGCAGTACTTC. It codes for CASAPTGPTYEQYF.

The chain is built from TRBV6-4 and TRBJ1-2; D gene unclear. The CDR3 runs 14 residues. Per the germline V gene, CDR1 is MRHNA and CDR2 is SNTAGT. V lost 0 bases and J 4 bases, leaving 9 bases between the germline ends. The CDR3: CASSDSCGSYGYTF. The CDR3 DNA reads as TGTGCCAGCAGTGACTCGTGCGGTTCCTATGGCTACACCTTC.

J is TRBJ2-1 and V is TRBV5-1; 11 nucleotides match TRBD2. Looked up from germline, CDR1 is SGHRS and CDR2 is YFSETQ. J was trimmed by 2 bases and V by 4 bases; bases with no gene match: 5. CDR3 size: 16 residues. This CDR3 reads CASSSLAGGAYNEQFF. CDR3 bases: TGCGCCAGCAGCAGTCTAGCGGGAGGTGCCTACAATGAGCAGTTCTTC.

The rearrangement joins TRBV19 to TRBJ1-2, with 8 bases fitting TRBD1. Per the germline V gene, CDR1 is LNHDA and CDR2 is SQIVND (reference sequence). J was trimmed by 7 bases and V by 5 bases; bases with no gene match: 9. This CDR3 has 14 residues. CDR3 in amino acids: CASSPGQGGVGYTF. In nucleotides, the CDR3 is TGTGCCAGTAGTCCTGGACAGGGAGGTGTTGGCTACACCTTC.

In this sample, this clone turned up once. V and J are TRBV29-1 and TRBJ1-1; D is unresolved. V was trimmed by 3 bases and J by 10 bases, leaving 12 bases between them. The CDR3 spans 11 residues. From germline, CDR1 is SQVTM and CDR2 ANQGSEA. The CDR3 DNA sequence: TGCAGCGTTGAGGAGAGGAGGTCAGCTTTCTTT. Amino acid sequence: CSVEERRSAFF.

This clone was recorded once. The rearrangement links TRBV21-1 to TRBJ2-3; TRBD2 is the table's D call and was not checked against the DNA. TRBV21-1 is a known pseudogene. This CDR3 comprises 14 residues. The CDR3 region has the DNA TGTGCCAGCAGCAGGAGGATAGCCTATAATACGCAGTATTTT. Its translation is CASSRRIAYNTQYF.

The CDR3 nucleotides are TGCGCCAGCAGCCAGGGGTGGCTTAATGAAAAACTGTTTTTT. Its translation is CASSQGWLNEKLFF. V and J are TRBV5-1 and TRBJ1-4; D perhaps matches TRBD1 (6 bases). The V and J ends lost 4 bases and 4 bases respectively, with 11 bases between them. This CDR3 is built from 14 residues. Germline V gives CDR1 SGHRS, CDR2 YFSETQ.

The chain joins TRBV6-2 or TRBV6-3 to TRBJ1-4; TRBD1 agrees at 10 bases. V shed 6 bases and J 2 bases; nucleotides not matched to a gene: 12. The CDR3 length is 18 residues. Per germline, CDR1 MNHEY and CDR2 SVGEGT. CDR3 protein: CASSPPPGQGWTNEKLFF. The CDR3 DNA reads as TGTGCCAGCAGCCCTCCTCCGGGACAGGGGTGGACTAATGAAAAACTGTTTTTT.

This chain joins TRBV3-1 (or the pseudogene TRBV3-2) and TRBJ1-2; D might be TRBD1 (5 bases). The CDR3 has 14 residues. V lost 1 base and J lost 0, with 6 bases in between. CDR1 is LGHDT and CDR2 is YNNKEL in the germline V gene (reference sequence). DNA for the CDR3: TGTGCCAGCAGCCAAGGACAGTCTAACTATGGCTACACCTTC. Translated, it gives CASSQGQSNYGYTF.

This clone was counted once. The chain has TRBV30 and TRBJ1-6; the D gene is possibly TRBD1 (5 bases). CDR1 and CDR2 (germline): GTSNPN, SVGIG (reference sequence). V was cut by 4 bases and J by 7 bases, with 14 bases left in between. The CDR3 loop spans 14 amino acids. CDR3 coding DNA: TGTGCCTGGACAACAGGCAAAAACAATTCACCCCTCCACTTT. It codes for CAWTTGKNNSPLHF.

The J gene is TRBJ1-2, the V gene TRBV30; no reliable D call. Germline CDR1 GTSNPN, CDR2 SVGIG (reference sequence). Trimming removed 4 bases at V and 3 bases at J, with 9 bases between. The CDR3 loop spans 12 amino acids. In DNA form, the CDR3 reads TGTGCCTGGACGCTGGGTTACTATGGCTACACCTTC. It codes for CAWTLGYYGYTF.

The genes are TRBV4-1 and TRBJ1-3; 9 bases match TRBD1. The junction had 4 bases not matched to a gene; V was cut back by 1 base and J by 0 bases. Germline V gene sequence: CDR1 MGHRA, CDR2 YSYEKL. This CDR3 is built from 17 residues. CDR3 DNA: TGCGCCAGCAGCCAAGTAGGACAGGGGCCCTCTGGAAACACCATATATTTT. This sequence encodes CASSQVGQGPSGNTIYF.

The CDR3 loop reads CAIRSEGTEAFF. CDR3 in DNA: TGTGCCATCAGATCAGAGGGGACTGAAGCTTTCTTT. V usage is TRBV10-3 and J usage is TRBJ1-1; a possible D gene is TRBD1 (5 bases). The germline V and J ends were trimmed by 6 bases and 5 bases, with 10 bases remaining between them. Germline lookup yields CDR1 ENHRY and CDR2 SYGVKD. This CDR3 has 12 amino acids.

The chain has TRBV27 and TRBJ1-2; the D is unclear. V was cut by 5 bases and J by 7 bases, with 17 bases left in between. The CDR3 contains 14 residues. Germline CDR1 reads MNHEY; CDR2 reads SMNVEV (reference sequence). CDR3 sequence: CASSRRTDVIGYTF. The CDR3 DNA is TGTGCCAGCAGTCGGCGGACCGACGTGATTGGCTACACCTTC.

Only one count was recorded for this clone. The chain combines TRBV5-6 with TRBJ1-1; D remains ambiguous. Trimming took off 0 bases at V and 4 bases at J, with 7 bases between the two ends. CDR1 is SGHDT, CDR2 YYEEEE, per germline. This CDR3 has 13 residues. The CDR3 region is CASSLGASTEAFF. As DNA, the CDR3 is TGTGCCAGCAGCTTGGGCGCTTCCACTGAAGCTTTCTTT.

V and J are TRBV19 and TRBJ1-4; D is undetermined. Per the germline V gene, CDR1 is LNHDA and CDR2 is SQIVND (reference sequence). Trimming cost V 7 bases and J 4 bases, with 13 bases left between them. The CDR3 totals 14 residues. CDR3 nucleotides: TGTGCCAGTAATCCCGGATTGCTTAATGAAAAACTGTTTTTT. This translates into CASNPGLLNEKLFF.

The chain employs TRBV28 and TRBJ2-1, with a weak D call TRBD2 (5 bases). Germline V CDR1 and CDR2: MDHEN, SYDVKM. Trimming took 5 bases from V and 7 from J, leaving 15 bases between them. The CDR3 loop spans 14 amino acids. Here the CDR3 reads CASSDYQEPNEQFF. CDR3 nucleotide sequence: TGTGCCAGCAGTGACTATCAGGAACCGAATGAGCAGTTCTTC.